This TCR beta chain is from a study of early T cells in non-severe SARS-CoV-2 infection. Whole-study results and caveats: VDJdb matching, biased toward anti-spike CD8 responses, missed private and CD4 specificities.

The germline gives CDR1 MDHEN, CDR2 SYDVKM. The V end was cut by 3 bases, the J end by 0 bases, with 9 bases between. This CDR3 comprises 14 residues. The TCR library protocol was used to attach unique molecular identifiers. These identifiers were attached to individual cDNA molecules. MiXCR was run by TCRdb on the 5' RACE reads, yielding one entry per CDR3 protein. The sample shows 70,000 to 90,000 distinct CDR3 sequences, over 9.5% of them seen only once. In regard to this clonotype: Antigen specificity is unknown.

The sample comprised whole blood. The source is an adult who was a healthcare worker with PCR-confirmed SARS-CoV-2 infection or an uninfected control (not recorded which). The V gene is TRBV28, the J gene TRBJ2-7; tentatively, D is TRBD2 (6 bases). CDR3 nucleotide sequence: TGTGCCAGCAGTTTTAGCGGAGGCTCCTACGAGCAGTACTTC. Its translation is CASSFSGGSYEQYF.